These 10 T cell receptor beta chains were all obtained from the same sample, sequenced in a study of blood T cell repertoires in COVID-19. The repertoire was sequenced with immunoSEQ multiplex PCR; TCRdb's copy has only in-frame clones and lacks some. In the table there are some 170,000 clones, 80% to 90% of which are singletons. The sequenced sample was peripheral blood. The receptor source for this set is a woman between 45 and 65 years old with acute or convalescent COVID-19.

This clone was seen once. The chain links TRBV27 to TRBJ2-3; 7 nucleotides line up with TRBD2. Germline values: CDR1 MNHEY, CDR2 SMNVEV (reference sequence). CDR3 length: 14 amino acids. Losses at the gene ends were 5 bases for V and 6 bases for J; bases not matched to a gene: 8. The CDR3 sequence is CASSPRTSGDTQYF. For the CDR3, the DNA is TGTGCCAGCAGTCCCAGGACTAGTGGGGATACGCAGTATTTT.

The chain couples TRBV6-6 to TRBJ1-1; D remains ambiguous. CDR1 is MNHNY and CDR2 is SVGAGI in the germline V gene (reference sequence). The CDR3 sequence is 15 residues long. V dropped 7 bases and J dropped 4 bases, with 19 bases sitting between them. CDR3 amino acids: CASTAGRAGGTEAFF. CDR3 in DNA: TGTGCCAGCACGGCCGGGAGGGCTGGTGGCACTGAAGCTTTCTTT.

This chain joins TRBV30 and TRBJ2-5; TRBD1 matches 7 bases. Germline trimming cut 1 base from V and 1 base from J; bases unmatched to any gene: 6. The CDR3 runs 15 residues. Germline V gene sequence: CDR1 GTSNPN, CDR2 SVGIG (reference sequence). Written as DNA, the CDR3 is TGTGCCTGGAGTGCGCTGACAGGGCGCCAAGAGACCCAGTACTTC. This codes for CAWSALTGRQETQYF.

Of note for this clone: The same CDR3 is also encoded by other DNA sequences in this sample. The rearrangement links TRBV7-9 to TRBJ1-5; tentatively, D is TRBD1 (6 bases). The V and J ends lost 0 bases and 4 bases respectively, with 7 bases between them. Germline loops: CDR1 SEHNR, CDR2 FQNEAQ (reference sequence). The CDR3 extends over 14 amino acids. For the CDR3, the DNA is TGTGCCAGCAGCTTAGCAGGGGGTAATCAGCCCCAGCATTTT. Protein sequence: CASSLAGGNQPQHF. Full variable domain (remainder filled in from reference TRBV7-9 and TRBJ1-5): DTGVSQNPRHKITKRGQNVTFRCDPISEHNRLYWYRQTLGQGPEFLTYFQNEAQLEKSRLLSDRFSAERPKGSFSTLEIQRTEQGDSAMYLCASSLAGGNQPQHFGDGTRLSIL.

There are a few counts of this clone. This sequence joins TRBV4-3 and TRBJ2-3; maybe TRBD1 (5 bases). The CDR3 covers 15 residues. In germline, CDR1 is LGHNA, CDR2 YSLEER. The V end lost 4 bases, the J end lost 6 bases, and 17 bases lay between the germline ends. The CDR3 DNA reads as TGCGCCAGCAGCCGGTCTTTTGATGGGGCCGATACGCAGTATTTT. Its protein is CASSRSFDGADTQYF.

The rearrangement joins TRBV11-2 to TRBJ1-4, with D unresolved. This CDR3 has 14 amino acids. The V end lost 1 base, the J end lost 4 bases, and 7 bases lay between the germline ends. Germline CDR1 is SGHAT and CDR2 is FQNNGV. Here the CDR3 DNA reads TGTGCCAGCAGCTTAGCTCAGTATAATGAAAAACTGTTTTTT. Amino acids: CASSLAQYNEKLFF.

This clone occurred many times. This CDR3 is CASSDRVGAGELFF. CDR3 coding DNA: TGTGCCAGCAGTGACAGGGTTGGAGCCGGGGAGCTGTTTTTT. This chain connects TRBV6-2 or TRBV6-3 to TRBJ2-2, with 7 nucleotides matching TRBD1. CDR1 MNHEY and CDR2 SVGEGT come from the germline V gene. The junction had 6 bases not matched to a gene; V was cut back by 5 bases and J by 6 bases. The CDR3 runs to 14 residues.

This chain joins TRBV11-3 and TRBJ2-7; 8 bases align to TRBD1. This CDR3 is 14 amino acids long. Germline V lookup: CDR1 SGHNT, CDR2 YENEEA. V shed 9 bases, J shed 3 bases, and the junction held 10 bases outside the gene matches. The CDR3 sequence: CASQRMTGDYEQYF. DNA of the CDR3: TGTGCCAGTCAGCGAATGACAGGGGACTACGAGCAGTACTTC.

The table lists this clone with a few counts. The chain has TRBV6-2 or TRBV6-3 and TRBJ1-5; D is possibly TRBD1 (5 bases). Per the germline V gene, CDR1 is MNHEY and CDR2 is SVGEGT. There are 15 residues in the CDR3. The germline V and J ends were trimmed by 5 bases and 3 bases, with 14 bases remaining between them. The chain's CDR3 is CASSDIDRYNQPQHF. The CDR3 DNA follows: TGTGCCAGCAGTGACATAGACAGATACAATCAGCCCCAGCATTTT.

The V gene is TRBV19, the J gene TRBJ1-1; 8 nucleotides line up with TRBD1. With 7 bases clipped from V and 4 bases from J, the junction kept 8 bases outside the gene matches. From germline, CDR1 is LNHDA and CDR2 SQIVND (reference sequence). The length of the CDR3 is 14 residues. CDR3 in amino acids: CASNPDREGTEAFF. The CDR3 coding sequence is TGTGCCAGTAACCCGGACAGGGAAGGCACTGAAGCTTTCTTT.